Each of the 16 T cell receptor beta chains below was sequenced from the same sample in a study of T cells in Graves' hyperthyroidism and ophthalmopathy. Template material for amplifying TCR beta CDR3 regions consisted of RNA transcripts. TCR CDR3 underwent first-round RT-PCR with the HTBI primer set. TCRdb called the multiplex PCR reads again in MiXCR, with one record for every CDR3 protein. The repertoire holds over 250,000 distinct CDR3 sequences, with roughly 22% as singletons. The source material was blood. The receptors originated from a young man with Graves' ophthalmopathy.

The chain has TRBV10-3 and TRBJ2-3, with a tentative D call TRBD2 (6 bases). The CDR3 has 13 residues. Germline lookup yields CDR1 ENHRY and CDR2 SYGVKD. The ends were cut back, 10 bases at V and 1 base at J, with 12 bases in the middle. DNA for the CDR3: TGTGCCACTATGGGAGGCGGCACAGATACGCAGTATTTT. Translating gives CATMGGGTDTQYF.

There are many counts of this clonotype. The V and J genes are TRBV12-3 or TRBV12-4 and TRBJ2-2; D gene unclear. Trimming shortened V by 7 bases and J by 5 bases, and 17 bases separated the two germline ends. The CDR3 length is 15 residues. For the CDR3, the DNA is TGTGCCAGCACGATTATTAACGGCCGAACCGGGGAGCTGTTTTTT. Translation gives CASTIINGRTGELFF.

In its sample, this clonotype was seen many times. This chain uses TRBV28 with TRBJ2-1, with 11 bases fitting TRBD2. Germline trimming cut 6 bases from V and 5 bases from J; bases unmatched to any gene: 6. This CDR3 region has 15 residues. Per germline, CDR1 MDHEN and CDR2 SYDVKM. Here the CDR3 reads CASRNLGLADNEQFF. CDR3 DNA sequence: TGTGCCAGCAGGAACCTGGGACTAGCGGACAATGAGCAGTTCTTC. The full variable domain, completed using reference TRBV28 and TRBJ2-1, is DVKVTQSSRYLVKRTGEKVFLECVQDMDHENMFWYRQDPGLGLRLIYFSYDVKMKEKGDIPEGYSVSREKKERFSLILESASTNQTSMYLCASRNLGLADNEQFFGPGTRLTVL.

The V call is TRBV10-3, the J call TRBJ2-3; D is uncertain. V lost 0 bases to trimming and J lost 2 bases, with 9 bases between them. Germline CDR1 ENHRY, CDR2 SYGVKD. The CDR3 contains 15 residues. CDR3 in amino acids: CAISESKSATDTQYF. The CDR3, as DNA: TGTGCCATCAGTGAGTCGAAGTCAGCCACAGATACGCAGTATTTT.

The rearrangement joins TRBV7-2 to TRBJ2-7; perhaps TRBD2 as D (5 bases). This CDR3 has 14 amino acids. Deletions cut 0 bases from V and 6 bases from J, with 12 bases between. Germline V CDR1 and CDR2: SGHTA, FQGNSA. The CDR3 DNA follows: TGTGCCAGCAGCTTAGCGGGGAGCTACAGCGAGCAGTACTTC. Translation: CASSLAGSYSEQYF.

Many counts were recorded for this clonotype. The chain links TRBV7-3 to TRBJ1-1; D is undetermined. The CDR3 spans 13 residues. Germline CDR1 reads SGHTA; CDR2 reads FQGTGA. V lost 5 bases, J lost 4 bases, and 11 bases lay in between. The CDR3 DNA is TGTGCCAGCAGCCGAACCTTGAGCACTGAAGCTTTCTTT. Encoded protein: CASSRTLSTEAFF. The variable domain in full, with the rest retrieved from reference TRBV7-3 and TRBJ1-1, is GAGVSQTPSNKVTEKGKYVELRCDPISGHTALYWYRQSLGQGPEFLIYFQGTGAADDSGLPNDRFFAVRPEGSVSTLKIQRTERGDSAVYLCASSRTLSTEAFFGQGTRLTVV.

A few counts support this clonotype. The chain recombines TRBV18 with TRBJ2-1; D is unclear. Trimming pared 3 bases from V and 2 bases from J, leaving 14 bases between. The CDR3 covers 16 residues. The germline CDR1 and CDR2 sequences are KGHSH and LQKENI. CDR3 bases: TGTGCCAGCTCACCCGGCCCCCAGACACCCTACAATGAGCAGTTCTTC. This sequence encodes CASSPGPQTPYNEQFF.

The sample holds a few counts of this clonotype. J is TRBJ1-5 and V is TRBV19; 7 bases fit TRBD1. After removal of 7 bases from V and 6 bases from J, the junction contained 12 bases not matched to a gene. The CDR3 is 15 residues long. Germline-derived CDR1 and CDR2 are LNHDA and SQIVND (reference sequence). As DNA, the CDR3 is TGTGCCAGTAAGGGTGTCAGGGGGGCGAGTCAGCCCCAGCATTTT. Translation gives CASKGVRGASQPQHF. Variable domain in full (rest from reference TRBV19 and TRBJ1-5): DGGITQSPKYLFRKEGQNVTLSCEQNLNHDAMYWYRQDPGQGLRLIYYSQIVNDFQKGDIAEGYSVSREKKESFPLTVTSAQKNPTAFYLCASKGVRGASQPQHFGDGTRLSIL.

Comments on this clonotype: Given a much more abundant clone one base away, this may be a read error. V and J are TRBV6-5 and TRBJ2-3; D unclear. This CDR3 has 15 amino acids. Germline lookup yields CDR1 MNHEY and CDR2 SVGAGI. V dropped 0 bases and J dropped 5 bases, with 12 bases sitting between them. CDR3 sequence: CASSYSVGPIDTQYF. The CDR3 region has the DNA TGTGCCAGCAGTTACTCAGTGGGCCCAATAGATACGCAGTATTTT.

The J gene is TRBJ1-1, the V gene TRBV15; D is unresolved. This CDR3 has 15 amino acids. The V gene's germline CDR1 is LNHNV and CDR2 YYDKDF (reference sequence). The ends were cut back, 0 bases at V and 1 base at J, with 9 bases in the middle. DNA for the CDR3: TGTGCCACCAGCAGAGATTGGGGAGCGAACACTGAAGCTTTCTTT. It is translated as CATSRDWGANTEAFF.

This clonotype has only one observation. The J gene is TRBJ2-1, the V gene TRBV19, with 9 nucleotides matching TRBD2. V lost 2 bases, J lost 4 bases, and 3 bases stayed unmatched. CDR1 and CDR2 (germline): LNHDA, SQIVND (reference sequence). The CDR3 runs 15 residues. This CDR3 is CASSILAGMYNEQFF. DNA of the CDR3: TGTGCCAGTAGTATACTAGCGGGGATGTACAATGAGCAGTTCTTC.

This chain links TRBV29-1 with TRBJ1-2, with 7 bases identical to TRBD1. The length of the CDR3 is 14 residues. CDR1 SQVTM and CDR2 ANQGSEA come from the germline V gene. V lost 0 bases, J lost 4 bases, and 5 bases stayed unmatched. The CDR3 protein is CSVEDQDRAYGYTF. In nucleotides, the CDR3 is TGCAGCGTTGAAGACCAAGACAGGGCCTATGGCTACACCTTC. The complete variable domain, with remaining parts taken from reference TRBV29-1 and TRBJ1-2, reads SAVISQKPSRDICQRGTSLTIQCQVDSQVTMMFWYRQQPGQSLTLIATANQGSEATYESGFVIDKFPISRPNLTFSTLTVSNMSPEDSSIYLCSVEDQDRAYGYTFGSGTRLTVV.

The sample holds a few counts of this clonotype. V usage is TRBV2 and J usage is TRBJ2-1, with 13 positions matching TRBD2. The CDR3 contains 14 residues. Germline CDR1 reads SNHLY; CDR2 reads FYNNEI. J gave up 5 bases and V 6 bases, and 1 base lay outside the gene matches. CDR3 in DNA: TGTGCCAGCAGGGGGACTAGCGGGAACAATGAGCAGTTCTTC. Protein sequence: CASRGTSGNNEQFF.

This clonotype appeared a few times. The CDR3, as DNA: TGTGCCAGCAGTAAGGGGCTCATCTCTGGGGCCAACGTCCTGACTTTC. Its translation is CASSKGLISGANVLTF. This chain uses TRBV28 with TRBJ2-6; maybe TRBD1 (5 bases). V shed 5 bases and J shed 0 bases, with 11 bases lying between them. Germline-derived CDR1 and CDR2 are MDHEN and SYDVKM. CDR3 size: 16 residues. Variable domain in full (rest from reference TRBV28 and TRBJ2-6): DVKVTQSSRYLVKRTGEKVFLECVQDMDHENMFWYRQDPGLGLRLIYFSYDVKMKEKGDIPEGYSVSREKKERFSLILESASTNQTSMYLCASSKGLISGANVLTFGAGSRLTVL.

The rearrangement joins TRBV12-3 or TRBV12-4 to TRBJ2-5; 9 nucleotides agree with TRBD2. The CDR3 extends over 14 amino acids. Trimming took 3 bases from V and 4 from J; bases not matched to a gene: 3. In DNA form, the CDR3 reads TGTGCCAGCAGTTTCGGGACTAGCCGAGAGACCCAGTACTTC. This gives the protein CASSFGTSRETQYF.

The table lists this clonotype with many counts. This chain uses TRBV28 with TRBJ2-5, with D maybe TRBD1 (5 bases). Deletions cut 4 bases from V and 2 bases from J, with 11 bases between. The germline V gene has CDR1 MDHEN and CDR2 SYDVKM. The CDR3 is 14 amino acids. CDR3: CASSSPDRQETQYF. In nucleotides, the CDR3 is TGTGCCAGCAGTTCCCCTGACAGACAAGAGACCCAGTACTTC.